These T cell receptor beta chains were read from a single sample in a study of T cell responses to AZD1222 COVID-19 vaccine. The method was immunoSEQ multiplex PCR; TCRdb's version includes in-frame clones alone and lacks a portion of them. The data contain fewer than 120,000 clones, roughly 92% of them singletons. The sample was peripheral blood, taken 28 days after the second AZD1222 dose. The receptors come from an adult who received the AZD1222 COVID-19 vaccine. The CDR3 runs from the conserved cysteine through the conserved F or W. A D gene is named only where the DNA matches it firmly. Clone size, where shown, is once, few, many, or a class for clones that have expanded.

>TRBJ1-1|TRBV16|NA|once
TGTGCCAGCAGCCAACTCCGACAGGCGAACACTGAAGCTTTCTTT
CASSQLRQANTEAFF
>TRBJ2-3|TRBV5-4|NA|NA
TGTGCCAGCAGCAGTGCCCACACAGATACGCAGTATTTT
CASSSAHTDTQYF
>TRBJ2-2|TRBV29-1|TRBD1|NA
TGCAGCGTTGATGGGACAGGGAACACCGGGGAGCTGTTTTTT
CSVDGTGNTGELFF
>TRBJ2-3|TRBV9|TRBD1|NA
TGTGCCAGCAGCGTCGGGACAGGGAACACAGATACGCAGTATTTT
CASSVGTGNTDTQYF
>TRBJ1-3|TRBV7-2|TRBD1|NA
TGTGCCAGCAGCCGGGACAGGGTTGACACCATATATTTT
CASSRDRVDTIYF
>TRBJ1-1|TRBV5-6|NA|NA
TGTGCCAGCAGCTGGGGCCGGGAGGGGCTCTCAGCTTTCTTT
CASSWGREGLSAFF
>TRBJ2-2|TRBV7-3|NA|once
TGTGCCAGCAGCCCGCGAGGGGCCGGTGGCACCGGGGAGCTGTTTTTT
CASSPRGAGGTGELFF
>TRBJ2-5|TRBV7-2|TRBD2|NA
TGTGCCAGCAGCTTGGGACTAGCCCCGGGGCAAGAGACCCAGTACTTC
CASSLGLAPGQETQYF
>TRBJ1-4|TRBV18|NA|NA
TGTGCCAGCTCTCAAAGCGTACAGGAGGGAGAACTGTTTTTT
CASSQSVQEGELFF
>TRBJ1-3|TRBV28|TRBD1|NA
TGTGCCAGCAGGTCGGGACAGGGGCCCAACTCTGGAAACACCATATATTTT
CASRSGQGPNSGNTIYF
>TRBJ1-5|TRBV4-2|NA|NA
TGTGCCAGCAGCCAAGAATGGGCTTTTAATCAGCCCCAGCATTTT
CASSQEWAFNQPQHF
>TRBJ2-7|TRBV7-3|NA|few
TGTGCCAGCAGCTCGCTAAATCGCGAGCAGTACTTC
CASSSLNREQYF
>TRBJ2-5|TRBV7-2|TRBD2|NA
TGTGCCAGCAGCTTAGAGGGACTAGCCCAAGAGACCCAGTACTTC
CASSLEGLAQETQYF
>TRBJ1-2|TRBV24-1|TRBD1|NA
TGTGCCACCAGTGATGGGACAGGGTACTATGGCTACACCTTC
CATSDGTGYYGYTF
>TRBJ2-3|TRBV3-1/TRBV3-2|NA|once
TGTGCCAGCGGCCATCCGAGCACAGATACGCAGTATTTT
CASGHPSTDTQYF
>TRBJ1-6|TRBV9|TRBD1|once
TGTGCCAGCAGTCCTGACAGGGGCGGCAGCTCCTATAATTCACCCCTCCACTTT
CASSPDRGGSSYNSPLHF
>TRBJ1-2|TRBV18|TRBD1|NA
TGTGCCAGCTCACCATCTCCAGGGACAGAAAACTATGGCTACACCTTC
CASSPSPGTENYGYTF
>TRBJ2-1|TRBV30|TRBD2|NA
TGTGCCTGGAGTGGGACTAGCGGGGGGGCGTTCGGGAGCAATGAGCAGTTCTTC
CAWSGTSGGAFGSNEQFF
>TRBJ2-2|TRBV6-6|NA|NA
TGTGCCAGCAGCAGGGACGCCGGGGAGCTGTTTTTT
CASSRDAGELFF
>TRBJ2-2|TRBV7-2|TRBD2|NA
TGTGCCAGCAACCGGAACCTAGGCACTAGCGGGGAAACCGGGGAGCTGTTTTTT
CASNRNLGTSGETGELFF
>TRBJ2-7|TRBV7-9|TRBD1|once
TGTGCCAGCAGCCCCTGGGACAGGAGCGACGAGCAGTACTTC
CASSPWDRSDEQYF
>TRBJ1-2|TRBV5-4|NA|NA
TGTGCCAGCAGCTTCGGGACCGGATCCCTTGGCTACACCTTC
CASSFGTGSLGYTF
>TRBJ1-1|TRBV6-2/TRBV6-3|TRBD1|NA
TGTGCCAGCAGTTACGACCCTTCCGGGACAGCATACACTGAAGCTTTCTTT
CASSYDPSGTAYTEAFF
>TRBJ2-7|TRBV7-2|TRBD1|NA
TGTGCCAGCAGCCCTAACAGGGGTCCCTACGAGCAGTACTTC
CASSPNRGPYEQYF
>TRBJ1-5|TRBV6-6|NA|NA
TGTGCCAGCACGAATCCCCCGGGGAATCAGCCCCAGCATTTT
CASTNPPGNQPQHF
>TRBJ2-2|TRBV5-1|NA|few
TGCGCCAGCAGCCTGGACACGATCATCTCCGGGGAGCTGTTTTTT
CASSLDTIISGELFF
>TRBJ1-6|TRBV7-8|NA|NA
TGTGCCAGCAGCCGAAGGACGGGGAATTCACCCCTCCACTTT
CASSRRTGNSPLHF
>TRBJ1-6|TRBV11-3|NA|few
TGTGCCAGCAGCTGCGGCCTCCTTGTTGGGGGGTCCTATAATTCACCCCTCCACTTT
CASSCGLLVGGSYNSPLHF
>TRBJ2-7|TRBV5-1|TRBD1|NA
TGCGCCAGCAGCTTGACAGGGGATTACGAGCAGTACTTC
CASSLTGDYEQYF
>TRBJ1-5|TRBV2|NA|NA
TGTGCCAGCAGTTCGCAGGGAAGCAATCAGCCCCAGCATTTT
CASSSQGSNQPQHF
>TRBJ1-2|TRBV7-9|TRBD1|NA
TGTGCCAGCAGCACGAGCCGGACAGGGGACTATGGCTACACCTTC
CASSTSRTGDYGYTF
>TRBJ2-7|TRBV11-2|NA|NA
TGTGCCAGCAGCCGTCGAGCGCGGAGCTCCTACGAGCAGTACTTC
CASSRRARSSYEQYF
>TRBJ2-3|TRBV7-9|NA|NA
TGTGCCAGCAGCTTTGGCAGGGCAGATACGCAGTATTTT
CASSFGRADTQYF
>TRBJ1-2|TRBV7-9|NA|NA
TGTGCCAGCAGCTTAGTTTCGGGGGCTGGCTACACCTTC
CASSLVSGAGYTF
>TRBJ2-3|TRBV18|TRBD2|NA
TGTGCCAGCTCACCACCGACTAGCGGGGGGGCAGATACGCAGTATTTT
CASSPPTSGGADTQYF
>TRBJ1-1|TRBV3-1/TRBV3-2|NA|NA
TGTGCCAGCAGCCATTCTGGTCTGAACACTGAAGCTTTCTTT
CASSHSGLNTEAFF
>TRBJ2-6|TRBV11-2|TRBD2|NA
TGTGCCAGCAGCCACTGGACGGGGGGTTTC
CASSHWTGGF
>TRBJ2-7|TRBV7-2|NA|NA
TGTGCCAGCAGCTTAGGCCCTGGACCCTCCTACGAGCAGTACTTC
CASSLGPGPSYEQYF
>TRBJ1-2|TRBV5-5|NA|NA
TGTGCCAGCAGCGGCCGGGCCCCGCATGGCTACACCTTC
CASSGRAPHGYTF
>TRBJ2-2|TRBV19|TRBD2|NA
TGTGCCAGTAGTGGTCGGGGGGGGAACACCGGGGAGCTGTTTTTT
CASSGRGGNTGELFF
>TRBJ2-5|TRBV2|TRBD2|NA
TGTGCCAGCAGTGACCGGGCTAGCGGTGAGACCCAGTACTTC
CASSDRASGETQYF
>TRBJ1-6|TRBV5-5|NA|NA
TGTGCCAGCAGCTTGGATGGTTCGGTACCAAATTCACCCCTCCACTTT
CASSLDGSVPNSPLHF
>TRBJ1-5|TRBV7-2|NA|NA
TGTGCCAGCAGCTTGCGGGTGGATCAGCCCCAGCATTTT
CASSLRVDQPQHF
>TRBJ1-1|TRBV10-3|NA|NA
TGTGCCATCAGTGATTTCTCAGGCACTGAAGCTTTCTTT
CAISDFSGTEAFF
>TRBJ2-7|TRBV14|NA|NA
TGTGCCAGCAGCCAAGATTGGCCCTACGAGCAGTACTTC
CASSQDWPYEQYF
>TRBJ2-7|TRBV5-4|NA|NA
TGTGCCAGCAGCTTCTCCCGGGGGGCGCTGTCCTACGAGCAGTACTTC
CASSFSRGALSYEQYF
>TRBJ2-7|TRBV18|NA|once
TGTGCCAGCTCACAAACGGACGTAACCTACGAGCAGTACTTC
CASSQTDVTYEQYF
>TRBJ2-7|TRBV7-2|NA|NA
TGTGCCAGCAGCTTAGTCGACGCCTACGAGCAGTACTTC
CASSLVDAYEQYF
>TRBJ2-3|TRBV24-1|NA|NA
TGTGCCACCAGTGATTCCGGGGGTGCCGCAGATACGCAGTATTTT
CATSDSGGAADTQYF
>TRBJ2-1|TRBV4-3|TRBD2|NA
TGCGCCAGCAGTCTGACTAGCGGGGGGTATCCCTACAATGAGCAGTTCTTC
CASSLTSGGYPYNEQFF
>TRBJ2-7|TRBV19|NA|once
TGTGCCAGTAGTGACCGGGACACCTACTACGAGCAGTACTTC
CASSDRDTYYEQYF
>TRBJ2-7|TRBV7-9|NA|NA
TGTGCCAGCAGCTTAGCGCTTGGGGGCGCATTCTACGAGCAGTACTTC
CASSLALGGAFYEQYF
>TRBJ1-1|TRBV2|NA|NA
TGTGCCAGCACCGAGGGGACAAGGAACACTGAAGCTTTCTTT
CASTEGTRNTEAFF
>TRBJ2-3|TRBV7-2|NA|NA
TGTGCCAGCAGCCCTAGGAGGGGTGGGGGAACTCGAACAGATACGCAGTATTTT
CASSPRRGGGTRTDTQYF